The clone carrying this TCR beta chain was counted between two and nine times. Its specificity is not known. Profiled with immunoSEQ multiplex PCR; TCRdb holds only in-frame clones, not every one. The repertoire holds 40,000 to 55,000 clones, with 80% to 90% as singletons. This sample was taken from a study of STAT5B mutations in CD4+ large granular lymphocyte leukemia. About the study: Among healthy controls, a particular HLA allele went with more CDR3 'QG' motifs.

Study-level results: Patient CD4-sorted repertoires looked more clonal than healthy CD4+ repertoires, even without putative leukemic clones. No patients shared main leukemic clonotypes, though 20% to 25% appeared at low frequency elsewhere.

The sequenced sample was CD4+ T cells from blood buffy coats. The source is a human donor in good health.

CDR3 DNA sequence: TGCGCCAGCAGGGAGGTAGCGAACACCGGGGAGCTGTTTTTT. Its protein product is CASREVANTGELFF. The chain has TRBV5-1 and TRBJ2-2, with D maybe TRBD2 (5 bases). The CDR3 consists of 14 residues. Trimming removed 5 bases from V and 0 bases from J, with 8 bases in between. Germline V gives CDR1 SGHRS, CDR2 YFSETQ.